This T cell receptor (beta chain) was found in a study of PD-1 blockade in mismatch repair-deficient tumors. Background on the study: All were previously treated, progressing patients with around eleven mismatch repair-deficient cancer types. Findings and limits, study-wide: Rapid post-treatment expansion, then contraction, generally preceding radiologic response, marked tumor-resident clones.

TCR sequencing covered three patients who responded to pembrolizumab. Profiled with immunoSEQ multiplex PCR; TCRdb holds only in-frame clones, not every one. The sample holds some 130,000 clones, roughly 86% seen once. Germline V gene data show CDR1 as GTSNPN and CDR2 as SVGIG (reference sequence). The germline V and J ends were trimmed by 6 bases and 5 bases, with 20 bases remaining between them. The CDR3 covers 15 residues. With respect to this clone: The antigen remains undetermined.

The clonotype originates from an adult with mismatch repair-deficient cancer. The source was peripheral blood, collected approximately 71 weeks after starting pembrolizumab. The V call is TRBV30, the J call TRBJ2-1; D might be TRBD2 (6 bases). In nucleotides, the CDR3 is TGTGCCTGCCCCCGGTTTAGCGGAGATAACAATGAGCAGTTCTTC. This sequence encodes CACPRFSGDNNEQFF.